Following are 10 T cell receptor beta chains from one sample sequenced in a study of cytomegalovirus exposure and HLA in healthy donors. The PCR used 60 Vbeta and 13 Jbeta primers. The table came from immunoSEQ multiplex PCR; TCRdb's copy has only in-frame clones and leaves some out. The sample carries about 130,000 clones, around 85% recorded once. The material sequenced was PBMCs. The receptors here all came from a woman in her 30s in good health and CMV-seropositive.

This chain links TRBV10-3 with TRBJ2-6, with no clear D. The CDR3 consists of 16 residues. Germline V gives CDR1 ENHRY, CDR2 SYGVKD. The V gene lost 0 bases and the J gene lost 0 bases, with 6 bases spanning the gap. As DNA, the CDR3 is TGTGCCATCAGTGAGTCCCGGAGCTCTGGGGCCAACGTCCTGACTTTC. Its translation is CAISESRSSGANVLTF.

This clone was observed a few times. V gene TRBV5-6 combines with J gene TRBJ2-7, with D tentatively TRBD2 (5 bases). This CDR3 has 13 residues. Trimming removed 2 bases from V and 7 bases from J, with 13 bases in between. CDR1 and CDR2 (germline): SGHDT, YYEEEE. The CDR3: CASSFREAREQYF. In nucleotides, the CDR3 is TGTGCCAGCAGCTTTCGGGAAGCAAGGGAGCAGTACTTC.

This chain links TRBV28 with TRBJ1-2; 9 bases agree with TRBD1. Germline V gene sequence: CDR1 MDHEN, CDR2 SYDVKM. The CDR3 totals 14 residues. Trimming at V came to 6 bases and at J to 6 bases, leaving 8 bases not matched to a gene. The CDR3 DNA sequence: TGTGCCAGCAGACCACAGGGGGCGCAGGATGGCTACACCTTC. This translates into CASRPQGAQDGYTF.

CDR3 sequence: CASNGQGACEQYF. In DNA form, the CDR3 reads TGCGCCAGCAACGGACAGGGCGCTTGTGAGCAGTACTTC. The rearrangement links TRBV5-1 to TRBJ2-7; 8 bases align to TRBD1. The junction had 9 bases not matched to a gene; V was cut back by 6 bases and J by 7 bases. The CDR3 loop spans 13 amino acids. The V gene's germline CDR1 is SGHRS and CDR2 YFSETQ.

The rearrangement joins TRBV19 to TRBJ1-1; no clear D gene. The V end was cut by 5 bases, the J end by 5 bases, with 15 bases between. The CDR3 length is 14 residues. Per the germline V gene, CDR1 is LNHDA and CDR2 is SQIVND (reference sequence). The CDR3 region is CASSRGGSDTEAFF. The CDR3 region has the DNA TGTGCCAGTAGTCGGGGTGGATCGGATACTGAAGCTTTCTTT.

This clone was seen just once. The CDR3 bases are TGTGCCAGCAGTTTTGGACAGGGGGCTATCTATGGCTACACCTTC. Protein product: CASSFGQGAIYGYTF. The V call is TRBV27, the J call TRBJ1-2, with 11 bases fitting TRBD1. The CDR3 is made up of 15 amino acids. Germline V lookup: CDR1 MNHEY, CDR2 SMNVEV (reference sequence). V lost 3 bases, J lost 4 bases, and 4 bases stayed unmatched.

The V and J genes are TRBV19 and TRBJ1-5; D is possibly TRBD1 (5 bases). The CDR3 is 15 amino acids. The V end lost 4 bases, the J end lost 3 bases, and 13 bases lay between the germline ends. Germline V lookup: CDR1 LNHDA, CDR2 SQIVND (reference sequence). The CDR3 DNA follows: TGTGCCAGTAGTAACTCAGGGATTTTCAATCAGCCCCAGCATTTT. It translates to CASSNSGIFNQPQHF.

This rearrangement joins TRBV27 to TRBJ1-2, with D possibly matching TRBD1 (6 bases). In germline, CDR1 is MNHEY, CDR2 SMNVEV (reference sequence). V lost 7 bases to trimming and J lost 4 bases, with 19 bases between them. The CDR3 is 15 residues long. The CDR3 nucleotides read TGTGCCAGCATCAGTTTGGGGGCGGTAGGCTATGGCTACACCTTC. Its protein is CASISLGAVGYGYTF.

This rearrangement joins TRBV6-5 to TRBJ1-1; D possibly corresponds to TRBD1 (5 bases). CDR1 and CDR2 from the germline V gene are MNHEY and SVGAGI. The CDR3 extends over 15 amino acids. V shed 4 bases and J shed 7 bases, with 19 bases lying between them. As DNA, the CDR3 is TGTGCCAGCAGTTCCAAAACCCGGGGCGGGGTTGAAGCTTTCTTT. It yields the protein CASSSKTRGGVEAFF.

This clone was recorded once. This chain uses TRBV10-2 with TRBJ2-3, with 13 positions matching TRBD2. The junction had 2 bases not matched to a gene; V was cut back by 3 bases and J by 2 bases. The CDR3 length is 16 residues. The V gene's germline CDR1 is WSHSY and CDR2 SAAADI. Here the CDR3 DNA reads TGCGCCAGCAGTGAACTAGCGGGAGGGCCCACAGATACGCAGTATTTT. Its protein is CASSELAGGPTDTQYF.